The 32 T cell receptor beta chains presented below share a single source sample, sequenced in a study of shared clonotypes between healthy human individuals. TCRdb's copy holds only in-frame clones and misses some; the assay was immunoSEQ multiplex PCR. The table has millions of clones, more than 80% seen once. Sequences were obtained from naive CD4+ T cells sorted from blood. The sample's subset: CD45RA+ positively selected. Receptor source: a young man in good health.

This clone was counted once. The chain is built from TRBV18 and TRBJ2-1; D possibly corresponds to TRBD2 (5 bases). V lost 4 bases and J 0 bases, leaving 13 bases between the germline ends. The CDR3 covers 16 residues. CDR1 and CDR2 from the germline V gene are KGHSH and LQKENI. CDR3 residues: CASSLQRSRSYNEQFF. The CDR3 DNA reads as TGTGCCAGCTCACTTCAGCGGAGCCGCTCCTACAATGAGCAGTTCTTC.

This chain uses TRBV7-3 with TRBJ2-3; TRBD2 is a possible D gene (6 bases). Trimming cost V 2 bases and J 4 bases, with 10 bases left between them. The length of the CDR3 is 14 residues. CDR1 and CDR2 (germline): SGHTA, FQGTGA. The CDR3 DNA is TGTGCCAGCAGCTTATCGTCTAGCGCAGATACGCAGTATTTT. This sequence encodes CASSLSSSADTQYF.

The J gene is TRBJ2-2, the V gene TRBV7-9; D gene unclear. From germline, CDR1 is SEHNR and CDR2 FQNEAQ (reference sequence). Trimming removed 1 base at V and 3 bases at J, with 6 bases between. The CDR3 loop spans 14 amino acids. DNA for the CDR3: TGTGCCAGCAGCTTAGTGGTGGACACCGGGGAGCTGTTTTTT. Amino acids: CASSLVVDTGELFF.

Here the CDR3 reads CASSQDEWSPRTGELFF. CDR3 coding DNA: TGCGCCAGCAGCCAAGATGAGTGGTCTCCTCGGACCGGGGAGCTGTTTTTT. V gene TRBV4-1 combines with J gene TRBJ2-2; D is unclear. V was clipped by 0 bases and J by 5 bases, with 16 bases between them. The CDR3 totals 17 residues. Germline V gives CDR1 MGHRA, CDR2 YSYEKL.

The chain carries TRBV5-1 and TRBJ2-5, with 16 bases identical to TRBD2. V lost 6 bases to trimming and J lost 0 bases; unmatched junction nucleotides: 5. This CDR3 contains 17 residues. Germline CDR1 SGHRS, CDR2 YFSETQ. The CDR3 loop is CASNPGLAGGYQETQYF. The DNA of the CDR3 is TGCGCCAGCAACCCGGGACTAGCGGGAGGGTACCAAGAGACCCAGTACTTC.

In regard to this clone: This CDR3 is also generated by other DNA sequences in the sample. The rearrangement uses TRBV18 and TRBJ2-7; 7 bases are a match to TRBD2. This CDR3 comprises 14 residues. Losses at the gene ends were 0 bases for V and 2 bases for J; bases not matched to a gene: 1. CDR1 and CDR2 (germline): KGHSH, LQKENI. The CDR3 region has the DNA TGTGCCAGCTCACCACCTGGACTAGCCTACGAGCAGTACTTC. It specifies CASSPPGLAYEQYF.

The gene calls are TRBV27 and TRBJ2-1; D unresolved. V gave up 2 bases and J gave up 5 bases, with 19 bases separating them. The CDR3 sequence is 17 residues long. Germline V gene sequence: CDR1 MNHEY, CDR2 SMNVEV (reference sequence). CDR3 amino acids: CASSLRLGSADHNEQFF. The DNA of the CDR3 is TGTGCCAGCAGTTTACGTCTAGGGTCGGCAGACCACAATGAGCAGTTCTTC.

The rearrangement links TRBV5-4 to TRBJ2-7; 11 bases line up with TRBD2. V was clipped by 4 bases and J by 4 bases; unmatched bases: 4. Germline CDR1 SGHNT, CDR2 YYREEE (reference sequence). This CDR3 is 14 amino acids long. Written as DNA, the CDR3 is TGTGCCAGCAGCGCCGGGACTAGCGGATACGAGCAGTACTTC. This codes for CASSAGTSGYEQYF. The entire variable domain, with the rest obtained from reference TRBV5-4 and TRBJ2-7, is as follows: ETGVTQSPTHLIKTRGQQVTLRCSSQSGHNTVSWYQQALGQGPQFIFQYYREEENGRGNFPPRFSGLQFPNYSSELNVNALELDDSALYLCASSAGTSGYEQYFGPGTRLTVT.

This clone was observed a single time. The chain has TRBV5-1 and TRBJ2-5, with unresolved D. Trimming cost V 0 bases and J 4 bases, with 13 bases left between them. The germline CDR1 and CDR2 sequences are SGHRS and YFSETQ. This CDR3 has 15 amino acids. DNA of the CDR3: TGCGCCAGCAGCTTGGAGCCAAACCCTAGAGAGACCCAGTACTTC. As protein: CASSLEPNPRETQYF.

This sequence joins TRBV19 and TRBJ1-3; D not resolved. The CDR3 loop spans 17 amino acids. Germline CDR1 LNHDA, CDR2 SQIVND (reference sequence). Trimming shortened V by 4 bases and J by 0 bases, and 16 bases separated the two germline ends. CDR3 in amino acids: CASSTTSSQYSGNTIYF. The CDR3 nucleotides read TGTGCCAGTAGTACCACCTCCTCCCAGTACTCTGGAAACACCATATATTTT.

To note about this clone: Other nucleotide sequences from this sample produce the same CDR3. The J gene is TRBJ1-1, the V gene TRBV30; D uncertain. Per germline, CDR1 GTSNPN and CDR2 SVGIG (reference sequence). This CDR3 has 12 residues. V was clipped by 3 bases and J by 0 bases, with 5 bases between them. CDR3 sequence: CAWRQMNTEAFF. The CDR3 DNA follows: TGTGCCTGGAGGCAAATGAACACTGAAGCTTTCTTT.

This chain joins TRBV7-2 and TRBJ2-5; 12 positions match TRBD2. The germline V gene encodes CDR1 SGHTA and CDR2 FQGNSA. The CDR3 totals 16 residues. J lost 5 bases, V lost 2 bases, and 6 bases had no gene match. The CDR3: CASSLRGTSGWETQYF. CDR3 DNA: TGTGCCAGCAGCTTAAGGGGGACTAGCGGGTGGGAGACCCAGTACTTC.

This chain connects TRBV11-1 to TRBJ2-1; D remains ambiguous. V shed 6 bases and J shed 2 bases, with 5 bases lying between them. CDR3 length: 12 amino acids. Germline CDR1 is SGHAT and CDR2 is FQDESV (reference sequence). The CDR3 bases are TGTGCCAGCAGTCCCGCCTACAATGAGCAGTTCTTC. This encodes CASSPAYNEQFF.

The rearrangement uses TRBV13 and TRBJ2-7, with D perhaps TRBD2 (6 bases). The CDR3 has 17 amino acids. V lost 5 bases, J lost 7 bases, and 27 bases lay in between. The germline gives CDR1 PRHDT, CDR2 FYEKMQ (reference sequence). CDR3 amino acids: CASSPSSGLGGSWEQYF. Written as DNA, the CDR3 is TGTGCCAGCAGCCCGTCAAGTGGTCTGGGAGGATCATGGGAGCAGTACTTC.

The chain couples TRBV6-1 to TRBJ1-3; D is ambiguous. V was pared by 2 bases and J by 1 base, with 9 bases between. The CDR3 has 15 residues. Germline values: CDR1 MNHNS, CDR2 SASEGT. CDR3 in DNA: TGTGCCAGCAGTGAATTTATGGAGTCTGGAAACACCATATATTTT. This codes for CASSEFMESGNTIYF.

This chain connects TRBV23-1 to TRBJ2-7; 7 bases match TRBD2. TRBV23-1 is placed among ORFs of uncertain function. This CDR3 has 13 amino acids. V lost 11 bases to trimming and J lost 4 bases; unmatched junction nucleotides: 11. Written as DNA, the CDR3 is TGCGCCTCGAGGGGAGGGGAAGGGTACGAGCAGTACTTC. Its protein product is CASRGGEGYEQYF.

Turning to this clone: The sample contains more than one DNA sequence encoding this CDR3. This chain's CDR3 is CASSLDGTGPYEQYF. The CDR3 bases are TGTGCCAGCAGCTTAGACGGGACAGGGCCCTACGAGCAGTACTTC. V and J are TRBV11-2 and TRBJ2-7; 9 bases fit TRBD1. J was trimmed by 2 bases and V by 0 bases; bases with no gene match: 2. There are 15 residues in the CDR3. Per the germline V gene, CDR1 is SGHAT and CDR2 is FQNNGV.

The chain recombines TRBV18 with TRBJ2-7; tentatively, D is TRBD2 (6 bases). Trimming removed 2 bases from V and 0 bases from J, with 8 bases in between. The length of the CDR3 is 14 residues. Germline assignment: CDR1 KGHSH and CDR2 LQKENI. The CDR3 bases are TGTGCCAGCTCACCAGGCGGGGTCTCCTACGAGCAGTACTTC. It is translated as CASSPGGVSYEQYF.

The chain's CDR3 is CASTSRRAGQGNTEAFF. Here the CDR3 DNA reads TGTGCCAGCACCTCGAGAAGGGCGGGACAGGGGAACACTGAAGCTTTCTTT. The chain combines TRBV28 with TRBJ1-1, with 9 nucleotides matching TRBD1. J gave up 1 base and V 7 bases, and 13 bases lay outside the gene matches. This CDR3 is 17 amino acids long. In germline, CDR1 is MDHEN, CDR2 SYDVKM.

This clone was observed a single time. The same CDR3 arises from other DNA sequences in this sample as well. The CDR3 reads CASSSGSTDTQYF. DNA of the CDR3: TGCGCCAGCAGCTCCGGGTCCACAGATACGCAGTATTTT. The rearrangement uses TRBV5-1 and TRBJ2-3; D is ambiguous. Per the germline V gene, CDR1 is SGHRS and CDR2 is YFSETQ. CDR3 length: 13 residues. V was shortened by 3 bases and J by 2 bases, with 7 bases between the two germline ends. The whole variable domain, filled in from reference TRBV5-1 and TRBJ2-3, reads KAGVTQTPRYLIKTRGQQVTLSCSPISGHRSVSWYQQTPGQGLQFLFEYFSETQRNKGNFPGRFSGRQFSNSRSEMNVSTLELGDSALYLCASSSGSTDTQYFGPGTRLTVL.

The J gene is TRBJ1-1, the V gene TRBV5-1; 7 nucleotides match TRBD1. The CDR3 covers 17 residues. J was trimmed by 1 base and V by 0 bases; bases with no gene match: 9. Germline CDR1 SGHRS, CDR2 YFSETQ. CDR3 protein: CASSLVSGGYKNTEAFF. The CDR3 region has the DNA TGCGCCAGCAGCTTGGTGTCAGGGGGTTACAAGAACACTGAAGCTTTCTTT.

The chain carries TRBV6-5 and TRBJ1-1; D is possibly TRBD1 (5 bases). V lost 2 bases and J 1 base, leaving 14 bases between the germline ends. This CDR3 is built from 16 residues. CDR1 is MNHEY, CDR2 SVGAGI, per germline. The CDR3, as DNA: TGTGCCAGCAGTTACAAGTACGGCCAGGGGAACACTGAAGCTTTCTTT. Protein product: CASSYKYGQGNTEAFF.

The gene calls are TRBV9 and TRBJ2-5, with D perhaps given as TRBD1 or TRBD2 (6 bases each). CDR3 length: 13 residues. V lost 4 bases and J lost 5, with 12 bases in between. Germline CDR1 reads SGDLS; CDR2 reads YYNGEE. CDR3 sequence (DNA): TGTGCCAGCAGCCCGACAGGAGGGGAGACCCAGTACTTC. Protein product: CASSPTGGETQYF.

This clone was seen just once. The V and J genes are TRBV18 and TRBJ1-1, with D maybe TRBD1 (6 bases). Germline-derived CDR1 and CDR2 are KGHSH and LQKENI. The CDR3 sequence is 17 residues long. The V and J ends lost 3 bases and 5 bases respectively, with 22 bases between them. Here the CDR3 reads CASSPWATGGARTEAFF. As DNA, the CDR3 is TGTGCCAGCTCACCGTGGGCGACAGGAGGCGCGCGGACTGAAGCTTTCTTT.

The chain combines TRBV7-2 with TRBJ1-5; D gene ambiguous. The CDR3 is 17 amino acids. The germline V gene has CDR1 SGHTA and CDR2 FQGNSA. Between the trimmed V and J ends, which lost 1 base and 2 bases, there was a span of 15 bases. CDR3 sequence reads: CASSLGLSVGGNQPQHF. Written as DNA, the CDR3 is TGTGCCAGCAGCTTAGGGCTCAGCGTTGGGGGCAATCAGCCCCAGCATTTT.

This clone was detected once. This chain's CDR3 is CASSFEIYEQYF. Written as DNA, the CDR3 is TGTGCCAGCAGTTTTGAGATTTACGAGCAGTACTTC. V and J are TRBV28 and TRBJ2-7; no definite D call. CDR1 and CDR2 (germline): MDHEN, SYDVKM. The V gene lost 3 bases and the J gene lost 4 bases, with 7 bases spanning the gap. This CDR3 comprises 12 residues.

This rearrangement joins TRBV19 to TRBJ2-3; 10 positions agree with TRBD2. Germline V CDR1 and CDR2: LNHDA, SQIVND (reference sequence). V lost 2 bases, J lost 3 bases, and 5 bases stayed unmatched. This CDR3 comprises 16 residues. The CDR3 reads CASSIMASGGTDTQYF. The CDR3 DNA sequence: TGTGCCAGTAGTATAATGGCTAGCGGGGGAACAGATACGCAGTATTTT.

In its sample, this clone was seen once. The V call is TRBV7-2, the J call TRBJ2-5, with 10 positions matching TRBD1. CDR3 length: 14 amino acids. After removal of 5 bases from V and 5 bases from J, the junction contained 5 bases not matched to a gene. From germline, CDR1 is SGHTA and CDR2 FQGNSA. The CDR3 sequence: CASSQTGGRETQYF. CDR3 DNA: TGTGCCAGCAGCCAGACAGGGGGCAGGGAGACCCAGTACTTC.

The gene calls are TRBV5-1 and TRBJ2-3; D may correspond to TRBD1 or TRBD2 (6 bases each). V lost 2 bases and J 2 bases, leaving 15 bases between the germline ends. CDR1 and CDR2 from the germline V gene are SGHRS and YFSETQ. CDR3 length: 16 residues. The CDR3 nucleotides read TGCGCCAGCAGCTTCCGGGGGCATGGAATCACAGATACGCAGTATTTT. Protein: CASSFRGHGITDTQYF. The full variable domain, with the rest looked up from reference TRBV5-1 and TRBJ2-3, is KAGVTQTPRYLIKTRGQQVTLSCSPISGHRSVSWYQQTPGQGLQFLFEYFSETQRNKGNFPGRFSGRQFSNSRSEMNVSTLELGDSALYLCASSFRGHGITDTQYFGPGTRLTVL.

The rearrangement uses TRBV2 and TRBJ1-1, with D possibly TRBD1 on 5 matching bases. Trimming took off 1 base at V and 5 bases at J, with 11 bases between the two ends. Looked up from germline, CDR1 is SNHLY and CDR2 is FYNNEI. The CDR3 totals 14 residues. The chain's CDR3 is CASSEVRVVTEAFF. The CDR3 DNA sequence: TGTGCCAGCAGTGAAGTCAGGGTTGTTACTGAAGCTTTCTTT.

On this clone: This same CDR3 is encoded by further DNA sequences in the sample. This sequence joins TRBV19 and TRBJ2-5; D perhaps matches TRBD1 (7 bases). This CDR3 contains 14 residues. V lost 9 bases and J 4 bases, leaving 18 bases between the germline ends. Germline V gene data show CDR1 as LNHDA and CDR2 as SQIVND (reference sequence). CDR3 sequence reads: CASSGGGLGETQYF. The CDR3 DNA is TGTGCCAGCAGTGGAGGGGGCCTGGGAGAGACCCAGTACTTC.

This chain uses TRBV27 with TRBJ2-7, with TRBD1 identical over 8 bases. The V and J ends lost 5 bases and 0 bases, in that order; junction bases with no gene match: 9. The CDR3 sequence is 16 residues long. Per the germline V gene, CDR1 is MNHEY and CDR2 is SMNVEV (reference sequence). CDR3 loop: CASSPSDRVGSYEQYF. CDR3 in DNA: TGTGCCAGCAGTCCCTCGGACAGGGTAGGCTCCTACGAGCAGTACTTC.